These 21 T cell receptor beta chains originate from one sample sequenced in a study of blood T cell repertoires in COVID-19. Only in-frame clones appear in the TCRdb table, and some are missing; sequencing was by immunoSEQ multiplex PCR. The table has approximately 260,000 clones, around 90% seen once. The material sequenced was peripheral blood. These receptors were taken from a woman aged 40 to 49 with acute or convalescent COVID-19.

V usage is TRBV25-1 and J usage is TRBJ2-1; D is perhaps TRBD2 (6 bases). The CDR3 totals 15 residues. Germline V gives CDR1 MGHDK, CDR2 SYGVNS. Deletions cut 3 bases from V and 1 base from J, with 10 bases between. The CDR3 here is CASSDVAVSYNEQFF. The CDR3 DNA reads TGTGCCAGCAGTGACGTAGCGGTATCCTACAATGAGCAGTTCTTC.

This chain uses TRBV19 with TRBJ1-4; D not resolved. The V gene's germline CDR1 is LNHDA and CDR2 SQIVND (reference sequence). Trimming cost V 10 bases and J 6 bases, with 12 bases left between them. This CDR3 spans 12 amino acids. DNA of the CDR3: TGTGCCATCAGAGGGTGGGATGAAAAACTGTTTTTT. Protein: CAIRGWDEKLFF.

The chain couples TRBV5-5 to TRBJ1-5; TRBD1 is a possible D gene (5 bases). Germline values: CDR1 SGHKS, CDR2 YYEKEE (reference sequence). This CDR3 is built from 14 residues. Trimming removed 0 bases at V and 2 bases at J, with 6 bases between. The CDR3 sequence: CASSLGGGNQPQHF. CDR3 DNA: TGTGCCAGCAGCTTGGGGGGGGGCAATCAGCCCCAGCATTTT.

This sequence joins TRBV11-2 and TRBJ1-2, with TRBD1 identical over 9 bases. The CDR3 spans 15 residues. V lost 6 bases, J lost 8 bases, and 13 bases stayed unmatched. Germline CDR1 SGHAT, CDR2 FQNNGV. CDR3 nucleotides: TGTGCCAGCAGTTCCTTGATGGGACAGGGATACGGCTACACCTTC. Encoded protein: CASSSLMGQGYGYTF.

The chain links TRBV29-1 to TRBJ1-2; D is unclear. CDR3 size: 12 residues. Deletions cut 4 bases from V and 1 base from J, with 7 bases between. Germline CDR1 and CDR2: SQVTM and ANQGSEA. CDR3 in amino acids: CSVGTNNYGYTF. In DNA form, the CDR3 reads TGCAGCGTTGGCACAAATAACTATGGCTACACCTTC.

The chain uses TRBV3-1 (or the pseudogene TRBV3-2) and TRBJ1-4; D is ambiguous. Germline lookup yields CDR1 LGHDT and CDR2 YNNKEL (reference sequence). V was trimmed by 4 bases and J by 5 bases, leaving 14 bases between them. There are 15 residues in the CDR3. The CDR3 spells CASSLSPGSNEKLFF. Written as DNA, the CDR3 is TGTGCCAGCAGCCTGTCGCCGGGGTCCAATGAAAAACTGTTTTTT.

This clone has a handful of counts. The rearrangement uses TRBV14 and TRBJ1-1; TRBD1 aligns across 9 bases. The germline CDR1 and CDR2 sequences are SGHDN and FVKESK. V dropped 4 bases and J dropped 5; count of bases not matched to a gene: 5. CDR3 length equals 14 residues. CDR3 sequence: CASSPRTGVTEAFF. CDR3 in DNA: TGTGCCAGCAGCCCCCGGACAGGGGTGACTGAAGCTTTCTTT. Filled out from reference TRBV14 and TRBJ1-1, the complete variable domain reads EAGVTQFPSHSVIEKGQTVTLRCDPISGHDNLYWYRRVMGKEIKFLLHFVKESKQDESGMPNNRFLAERTGGTYSTLKVQPAELEDSGVYFCASSPRTGVTEAFFGQGTRLTVV.

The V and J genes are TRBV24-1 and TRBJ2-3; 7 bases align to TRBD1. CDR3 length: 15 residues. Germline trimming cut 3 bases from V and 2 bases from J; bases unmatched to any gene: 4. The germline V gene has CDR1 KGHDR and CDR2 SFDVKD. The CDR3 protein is CATSDPGTVTDTQYF. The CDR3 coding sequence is TGTGCCACCAGTGATCCCGGGACAGTCACAGATACGCAGTATTTT.

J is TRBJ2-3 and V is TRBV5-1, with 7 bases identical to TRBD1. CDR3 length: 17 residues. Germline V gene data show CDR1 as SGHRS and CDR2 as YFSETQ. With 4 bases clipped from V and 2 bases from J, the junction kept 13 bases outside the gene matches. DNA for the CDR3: TGCGCCAGCAGCCGCCGAGGGCCAGGGGGTAACACAGATACGCAGTATTTT. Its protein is CASSRRGPGGNTDTQYF. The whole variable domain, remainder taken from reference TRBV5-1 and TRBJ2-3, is KAGVTQTPRYLIKTRGQQVTLSCSPISGHRSVSWYQQTPGQGLQFLFEYFSETQRNKGNFPGRFSGRQFSNSRSEMNVSTLELGDSALYLCASSRRGPGGNTDTQYFGPGTRLTVL.

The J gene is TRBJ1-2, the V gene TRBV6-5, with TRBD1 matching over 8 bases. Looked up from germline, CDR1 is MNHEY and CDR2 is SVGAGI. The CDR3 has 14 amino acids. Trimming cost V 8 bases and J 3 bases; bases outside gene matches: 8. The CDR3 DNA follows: TGTGCCAGCGCCCAGGGGGCAGGGCACTATGGCTACACCTTC. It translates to CASAQGAGHYGYTF.

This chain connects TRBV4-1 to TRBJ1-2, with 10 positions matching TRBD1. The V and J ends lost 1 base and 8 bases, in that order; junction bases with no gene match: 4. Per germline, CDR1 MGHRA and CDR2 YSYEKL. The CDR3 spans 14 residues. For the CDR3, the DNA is TGCGCCAGCAGCCAAGCGACAGGGGGCCGCGGCTACACCTTC. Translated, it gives CASSQATGGRGYTF.

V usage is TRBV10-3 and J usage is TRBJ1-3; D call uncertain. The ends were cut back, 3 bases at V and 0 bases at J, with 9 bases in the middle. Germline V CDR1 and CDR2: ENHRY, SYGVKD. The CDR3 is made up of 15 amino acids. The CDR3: CAISDPTRSGNTIYF. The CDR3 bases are TGTGCCATCAGTGATCCTACTCGCTCTGGAAACACCATATATTTT.

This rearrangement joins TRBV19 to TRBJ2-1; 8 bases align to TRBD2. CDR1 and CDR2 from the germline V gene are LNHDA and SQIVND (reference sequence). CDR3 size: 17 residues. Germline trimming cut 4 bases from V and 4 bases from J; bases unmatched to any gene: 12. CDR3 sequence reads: CASSRTHTSGEYNEQFF. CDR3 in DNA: TGTGCCAGTAGTAGGACACACACTAGCGGAGAATACAATGAGCAGTTCTTC.

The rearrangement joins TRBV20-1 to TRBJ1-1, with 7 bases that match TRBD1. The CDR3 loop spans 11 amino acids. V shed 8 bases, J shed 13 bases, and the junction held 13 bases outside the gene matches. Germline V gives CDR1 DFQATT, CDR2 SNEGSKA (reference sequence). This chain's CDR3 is CSTTIPQGDFF. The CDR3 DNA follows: TGCAGTACTACTATACCCCAGGGGGATTTCTTT.

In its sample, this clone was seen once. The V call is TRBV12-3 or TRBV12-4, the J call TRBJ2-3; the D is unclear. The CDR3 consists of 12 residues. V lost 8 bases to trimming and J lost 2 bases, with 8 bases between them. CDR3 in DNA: TGTGCCAGCTTGGCAACCACAGATACGCAGTATTTT. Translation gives CASLATTDTQYF.

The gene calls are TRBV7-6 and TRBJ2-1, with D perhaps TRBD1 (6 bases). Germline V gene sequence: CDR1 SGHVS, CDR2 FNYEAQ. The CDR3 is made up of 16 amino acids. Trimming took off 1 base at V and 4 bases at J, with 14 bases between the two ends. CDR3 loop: CASSLGVTGSYNEQFF. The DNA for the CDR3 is TGTGCCAGCAGCTTAGGGGTTACAGGGTCATACAATGAGCAGTTCTTC.

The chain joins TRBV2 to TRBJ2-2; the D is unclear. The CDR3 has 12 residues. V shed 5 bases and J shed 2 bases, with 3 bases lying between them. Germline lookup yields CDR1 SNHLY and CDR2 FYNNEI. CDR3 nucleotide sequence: TGTGCCAGCAGTCTCAACACCGGGGAGCTGTTTTTT. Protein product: CASSLNTGELFF.

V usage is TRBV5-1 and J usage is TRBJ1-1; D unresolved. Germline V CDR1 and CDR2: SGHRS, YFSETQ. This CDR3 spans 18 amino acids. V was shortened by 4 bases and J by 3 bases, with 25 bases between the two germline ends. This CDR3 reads CASSPQMGWRMRDTEAFF. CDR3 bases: TGCGCCAGCAGCCCCCAAATGGGGTGGAGGATGAGGGACACTGAAGCTTTCTTT.

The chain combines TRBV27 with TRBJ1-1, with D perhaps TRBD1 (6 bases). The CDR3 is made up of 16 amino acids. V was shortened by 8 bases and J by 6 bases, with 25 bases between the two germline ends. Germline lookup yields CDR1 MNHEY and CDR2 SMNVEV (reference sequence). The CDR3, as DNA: TGTGCCAGCTCCTTGGGGGGCGGGGGAGGTAAGGCTGAAGCTTTCTTT. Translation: CASSLGGGGGKAEAFF.

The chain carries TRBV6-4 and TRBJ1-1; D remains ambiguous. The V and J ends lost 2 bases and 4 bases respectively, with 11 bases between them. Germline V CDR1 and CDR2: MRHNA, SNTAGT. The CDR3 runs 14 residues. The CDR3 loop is CASSDRYRGTEAFF. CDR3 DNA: TGTGCCAGCAGTGACAGATACCGAGGCACTGAAGCTTTCTTT.

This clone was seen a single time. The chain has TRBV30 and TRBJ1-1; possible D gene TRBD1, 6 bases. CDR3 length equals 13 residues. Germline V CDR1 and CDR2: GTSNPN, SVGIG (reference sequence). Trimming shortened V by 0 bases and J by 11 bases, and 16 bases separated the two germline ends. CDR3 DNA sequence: TGTGCCTGGAGTGTACGGGAGGGGGGTCCGGCTTTCTTT. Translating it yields CAWSVREGGPAFF. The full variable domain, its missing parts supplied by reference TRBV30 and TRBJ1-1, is SQTIHQWPATLVQPVGSPLSLECTVEGTSNPNLYWYRQAAGRGLQLLFYSVGIGQISSEVPQNLSASRPQDRQFILSSKKLLLSDSGFYLCAWSVREGGPAFFGQGTRLTVV.